These 29 T cell receptor beta chains were sequenced from one sample in a study of shared clonotypes between healthy human individuals. Measured with immunoSEQ multiplex PCR; TCRdb has only the in-frame clones, and not every one. This table holds some 500,000 clones, roughly 95% found once. Sequencing was carried out using naive CD4+ T cells sorted from blood. The subset here: CD45RA+ positively selected. The receptors originated from a woman aged 25 to 39 in good health.

The J gene is TRBJ2-7, the V gene TRBV2; 14 bases fit TRBD2. From germline, CDR1 is SNHLY and CDR2 FYNNEI. The V and J ends lost 10 bases and 6 bases, in that order; junction bases with no gene match: 8. The CDR3 runs to 14 residues. Here the CDR3 DNA reads TGTGCCATCGGCGCGGGACTAGCGGGAGTCGAGCAGTACTTC. Translation: CAIGAGLAGVEQYF.

This chain uses TRBV18 with TRBJ2-1; 7 positions match TRBD2. V gave up 2 bases and J gave up 7 bases; unmatched junction bases: 14. This CDR3 is 17 amino acids long. Germline CDR1 and CDR2: KGHSH and LQKENI. This CDR3 is CASSPRLAARDSNEQFF. Here the CDR3 DNA reads TGTGCCAGCTCACCAAGGCTAGCGGCTCGGGATAGTAATGAGCAGTTCTTC.

The chain is built from TRBV28 and TRBJ2-2; D is ambiguous. This CDR3 has 12 residues. Per germline, CDR1 MDHEN and CDR2 SYDVKM. Trimming shortened V by 6 bases and J by 4 bases, and 6 bases separated the two germline ends. CDR3 nucleotide sequence: TGTGCCAGCAGGGGGATCACCGGGGAGCTGTTTTTT. This encodes CASRGITGELFF.

The chain combines TRBV19 with TRBJ2-7; weak D call: TRBD1 (6 bases). Per germline, CDR1 LNHDA and CDR2 SQIVND (reference sequence). Trimming removed 2 bases from V and 5 bases from J, with 13 bases in between. The CDR3 covers 14 residues. The CDR3 DNA follows: TGTGCCAGTAGTATAACACAGGGATCTCACGAGCAGTACTTC. Translated: CASSITQGSHEQYF. Together with reference TRBV19 and TRBJ2-7, the CDR3 gives the full variable domain: DGGITQSPKYLFRKEGQNVTLSCEQNLNHDAMYWYRQDPGQGLRLIYYSQIVNDFQKGDIAEGYSVSREKKESFPLTVTSAQKNPTAFYLCASSITQGSHEQYFGPGTRLTVT.

This chain links TRBV19 with TRBJ1-5; D is unresolved. The CDR3 runs 15 residues. Germline V gives CDR1 LNHDA, CDR2 SQIVND (reference sequence). The ends were cut back, 7 bases at V and 5 bases at J, with 18 bases in the middle. As DNA, the CDR3 is TGTGCCAGTAACGGCGGGCCCCTGGCGGATCAGCCCCAGCATTTT. As protein: CASNGGPLADQPQHF.

The chain recombines TRBV19 with TRBJ1-4; no definite D call. Germline CDR1 LNHDA, CDR2 SQIVND (reference sequence). Trimming took 5 bases from V and 6 from J, leaving 16 bases between them. The CDR3 has 15 amino acids. The CDR3 DNA follows: TGTGCCAGTAGTCCAGACCCGACTGCGGATGAAAAACTGTTTTTT. Translation: CASSPDPTADEKLFF.

The chain employs TRBV18 and TRBJ2-5, with 14 bases that match TRBD2. From germline, CDR1 is KGHSH and CDR2 LQKENI. This CDR3 is built from 19 residues. The J segment lost 4 bases and the V segment lost 1 base, leaving 11 bases of the junction unmatched. CDR3 loop: CASSPLGLAGVGLRETQYF. The CDR3 DNA follows: TGTGCCAGCTCACCACTGGGACTAGCGGGAGTTGGGTTGCGAGAGACCCAGTACTTC.

The J gene is TRBJ1-6, the V gene TRBV6-5; 8 bases agree with TRBD1. Germline V gene lookup returns CDR1 MNHEY and CDR2 SVGAGI. This CDR3 has 15 amino acids. V trimming: 1 base; J trimming: 10 bases; junction bases outside the gene matches: 6. CDR3 protein: CASSYWTGKQSPLHF. In DNA form, the CDR3 reads TGTGCCAGCAGTTACTGGACAGGGAAGCAATCACCCCTCCACTTT.

V usage is TRBV5-1 and J usage is TRBJ2-7; 9 bases align to TRBD2. V lost 3 bases to trimming and J lost 4 bases; unmatched junction nucleotides: 11. The germline gives CDR1 SGHRS, CDR2 YFSETQ. CDR3 length: 16 amino acids. In DNA, the CDR3 is TGCGCCAGCAGCTCGGAAACGGGACTAGCCTCGTACGAGCAGTACTTC. Amino acid sequence: CASSSETGLASYEQYF. Variable domain in full (rest from reference TRBV5-1 and TRBJ2-7): KAGVTQTPRYLIKTRGQQVTLSCSPISGHRSVSWYQQTPGQGLQFLFEYFSETQRNKGNFPGRFSGRQFSNSRSEMNVSTLELGDSALYLCASSSETGLASYEQYFGPGTRLTVT.

The chain uses TRBV21-1 and TRBJ2-7. TRBV21-1 is termed a pseudogene. The CDR3 totals 14 residues. In nucleotides, the CDR3 is TGTGCCAGCAGTCCCACGGGACGGGATTACGAGCAGTACTTC. This sequence encodes CASSPTGRDYEQYF.

This clone appeared a single time. The V call is TRBV13, the J call TRBJ2-3; no clear D. The germline CDR1 and CDR2 sequences are PRHDT and FYEKMQ (reference sequence). V dropped 5 bases and J dropped 2 bases, with 11 bases sitting between them. This CDR3 is built from 14 residues. CDR3 residues: CASSHADHTDTQYF. CDR3 nucleotide sequence: TGTGCCAGCAGCCATGCCGACCACACAGATACGCAGTATTTT.

J is TRBJ2-1 and V is TRBV5-4; D is uncertain. Germline V gene data show CDR1 as SGHNT and CDR2 as YYREEE (reference sequence). With 3 bases removed from V and 10 bases from J, the gap between germline ends came to 14 bases. The CDR3 is made up of 13 amino acids. The CDR3 loop is CASSSLKDHEQFF. The CDR3 DNA sequence: TGTGCCAGCAGCTCATTGAAGGACCACGAGCAGTTCTTC.

A word on this clone: This CDR3 is also generated by other DNA sequences in the sample. V and J are TRBV28 and TRBJ1-6; no clear D gene. The CDR3 length is 11 residues. V was shortened by 5 bases and J by 9 bases, with 5 bases between the two germline ends. Per germline, CDR1 MDHEN and CDR2 SYDVKM. CDR3 loop: CASSLGSPLHF. The DNA of the CDR3 is TGTGCCAGCAGTCTAGGTTCACCCCTCCACTTT.

The rearrangement links TRBV23-1 to TRBJ1-2; TRBD1 matches at 10 bases. TRBV23-1 is treated as an ORF (open reading frame) with a function not yet certain. Germline trimming cut 5 bases from V and 5 bases from J; bases unmatched to any gene: 14. The CDR3 extends over 17 amino acids. CDR3 nucleotide sequence: TGCGCCAGCAGTTTCGCGGGACAGGGGTACAGGGGTTATGGCTACACCTTC. This encodes CASSFAGQGYRGYGYTF.

The V call is TRBV5-1, the J call TRBJ1-3; no clear D gene. Germline V gives CDR1 SGHRS, CDR2 YFSETQ. The CDR3 extends over 15 amino acids. V lost 5 bases to trimming and J lost 0 bases, with 12 bases between them. The CDR3 region is CASSRDTSSGNTIYF. CDR3 nucleotide sequence: TGCGCCAGCAGTCGCGACACGAGCTCTGGAAACACCATATATTTT.

The chain links TRBV19 to TRBJ2-7; D is possibly TRBD1 (6 bases). The V gene lost 2 bases and the J gene lost 0 bases, with 8 bases spanning the gap. This CDR3 is 14 amino acids long. Per the germline V gene, CDR1 is LNHDA and CDR2 is SQIVND (reference sequence). This CDR3 reads CASSITGSSYEQYF. The DNA for the CDR3 is TGTGCCAGTAGTATAACAGGGAGCTCCTACGAGCAGTACTTC.

V usage is TRBV29-1 and J usage is TRBJ2-1; TRBD2 matches 13 bases. The CDR3 is made up of 14 amino acids. Germline assignment: CDR1 SQVTM and CDR2 ANQGSEA. J lost 4 bases, V lost 7 bases, and 4 bases had no gene match. CDR3 amino acids: CSGWTSGGYNEQFF. For the CDR3, the DNA is TGCAGCGGATGGACTAGCGGGGGATACAATGAGCAGTTCTTC.

This clone showed up just a few times. The gene calls are TRBV5-4 and TRBJ1-2, with a tentative D call TRBD1 (5 bases). Germline lookup yields CDR1 SGHNT and CDR2 YYREEE (reference sequence). The CDR3 covers 14 residues. Trimming cost V 2 bases and J 5 bases, with 13 bases left between them. CDR3 bases: TGTGCCAGCAGCTTTGATCCAGAGGGGTATGGCTACACCTTC. Translating gives CASSFDPEGYGYTF. The complete variable domain, with remaining parts taken from reference TRBV5-4 and TRBJ1-2, reads ETGVTQSPTHLIKTRGQQVTLRCSSQSGHNTVSWYQQALGQGPQFIFQYYREEENGRGNFPPRFSGLQFPNYSSELNVNALELDDSALYLCASSFDPEGYGYTFGSGTRLTVV.

The chain is built from TRBV25-1 and TRBJ2-5; 10 positions match TRBD1. V gave up 2 bases and J gave up 5 bases; unmatched junction bases: 8. Per germline, CDR1 MGHDK and CDR2 SYGVNS. This CDR3 has 16 residues. This CDR3 is CASSEGGTGDRETQYF. The CDR3 DNA is TGTGCCAGCAGTGAAGGGGGGACAGGGGATAGGGAGACCCAGTACTTC.

The rearrangement joins TRBV2 to TRBJ2-6; 7 positions agree with TRBD1. The germline CDR1 and CDR2 sequences are SNHLY and FYNNEI. This CDR3 has 18 amino acids. After removal of 8 bases from V and 0 bases from J, the junction contained 13 bases not matched to a gene. DNA of the CDR3: TGTGCCAGCGCCCTGGGCAGGGGGATATCCTCTGGGGCCAACGTCCTGACTTTC. Amino acid sequence: CASALGRGISSGANVLTF.

The V and J genes are TRBV11-1 and TRBJ1-1; no clear D. V lost 1 base and J 11 bases, leaving 17 bases between the germline ends. Germline values: CDR1 SGHAT, CDR2 FQDESV (reference sequence). The CDR3 consists of 14 residues. CDR3 region: CASSLGILIGGAFF. In DNA form, the CDR3 reads TGTGCCAGCAGCTTAGGCATCCTTATCGGTGGGGCTTTCTTT. The variable domain in full, with the rest retrieved from reference TRBV11-1 and TRBJ1-1, is EAEVAQSPRYKITEKSQAVAFWCDPISGHATLYWYRQILGQGPELLVQFQDESVVDDSQLPKDRFSAERLKGVDSTLKIQPAELGDSAMYLCASSLGILIGGAFFGQGTRLTVV.

The V and J genes are TRBV11-3 and TRBJ1-4, with 9 bases that match TRBD1. This CDR3 is 17 amino acids long. J was trimmed by 6 bases and V by 3 bases; bases with no gene match: 11. Germline V CDR1 and CDR2: SGHNT, YENEEA. The CDR3, as DNA: TGTGCCAGCAGCTTTAGGGACAGGGCCAAATCATATGAAAAACTGTTTTTT. Protein sequence: CASSFRDRAKSYEKLFF.

This chain joins TRBV11-3 and TRBJ2-1, with D possibly matching TRBD1 (6 bases). Germline V gives CDR1 SGHNT, CDR2 YENEEA. Trimming removed 5 bases at V and 9 bases at J, with 17 bases between. The CDR3 extends over 14 amino acids. CDR3 amino acids: CASSRVGGGSEQFF. Written as DNA, the CDR3 is TGTGCCAGCAGCAGAGTAGGGGGTGGCAGTGAGCAGTTCTTC.

This clone appeared a single time. The CDR3 is CASSLVSGPSGREEYF. CDR3 bases: TGCGCCAGCAGCTTGGTTAGCGGGCCTAGCGGGAGGGAGGAGTACTTC. The chain uses TRBV5-1 and TRBJ2-4; 12 bases are a match to TRBD2. V was clipped by 0 bases and J by 14 bases; unmatched bases: 12. Germline CDR1 and CDR2: SGHRS and YFSETQ. The CDR3 is made up of 16 amino acids.

This clone has a single count. This sequence joins TRBV5-1 and TRBJ2-7; TRBD2 aligns across 7 bases. Losses at the gene ends were 4 bases for V and 0 bases for J; bases not matched to a gene: 7. The germline gives CDR1 SGHRS, CDR2 YFSETQ. The CDR3 has 15 residues. The DNA of the CDR3 is TGCGCCAGCAGCCAGCAGGGAGGGCCCTCCTACGAGCAGTACTTC. Translated: CASSQQGGPSYEQYF.

V gene TRBV4-1 combines with J gene TRBJ1-4; 7 bases are shared with TRBD1. CDR1 is MGHRA, CDR2 YSYEKL, per germline. The CDR3 length is 16 residues. The ends lost 1 base at V and 4 bases at J; junction bases unmatched: 6. The CDR3 DNA reads TGCGCCAGCAGCCAAGTTGTGACAGGGTATAATGAAAAACTGTTTTTT. It translates to CASSQVVTGYNEKLFF.

CDR3 bases: TGTGCCAGCAGTGACGGGATACAGGGAGCGGCCAAAAACATTCAGTACTTC. The encoded protein is CASSDGIQGAAKNIQYF. The rearrangement links TRBV25-1 to TRBJ2-4; a possible D gene is TRBD1 (6 bases). V was trimmed by 3 bases and J by 1 base, leaving 16 bases between them. CDR1 MGHDK and CDR2 SYGVNS come from the germline V gene. CDR3 length: 17 amino acids.

J is TRBJ1-1 and V is TRBV7-9; D unresolved. The germline gives CDR1 SEHNR, CDR2 FQNEAQ (reference sequence). Deletions cut 3 bases from V and 1 base from J, with 6 bases between. The CDR3 extends over 13 amino acids. The CDR3, as DNA: TGTGCCAGCAGCTTCGAGGGGAACACTGAAGCTTTCTTT. Encoded protein: CASSFEGNTEAFF.

CDR3 region: CASSLEFYGYTF. The CDR3 nucleotides read TGTGCCAGCAGCTTGGAGTTTTATGGCTACACCTTC. This chain links TRBV5-4 with TRBJ1-2; D not certain. This CDR3 is built from 12 residues. The V gene lost 0 bases and the J gene lost 5 bases, with 5 bases spanning the gap. Per germline, CDR1 SGHNT and CDR2 YYREEE (reference sequence).